Presented here are 9 T cell receptor beta chains from one specimen sequenced in a study of cytomegalovirus exposure and HLA in healthy donors (dated 2017 in TCRdb). Libraries came from the immunoSEQ multiplex PCR assay. For the multiplex PCR, a mixture combining 60 forward primers for TCR Vbeta segments and 13 reverse primers for TCR Jbeta segments was used. The source is immuneACCESS, and TCRdb retained only in-frame sequences with V and J called. Part of the clones is not carried over; for the studies checked, unresolved V genes explain less than half of this, and the remainder is unexplained. The sample table contains over 30,000 clones; only one count was recorded for 75% to 85% of them. The ten largest account for about 6.3% of the sample. The sequencing sample was made of PBMCs. The receptors stem from a male donor in good health and CMV-seronegative.

The rearrangement joins TRBV7-8 to TRBJ1-2; unclear D gene. The CDR3 is 14 amino acids. The V end lost 5 bases, the J end lost 3 bases, and 13 bases lay between the germline ends. Germline CDR1 reads SGHVS; CDR2 reads FQNEAQ. The CDR3 protein is CASSPQRRYYGYTF. The CDR3, as DNA: TGTGCCAGCAGCCCTCAACGGCGGTACTATGGCTACACCTTC.

The table lists this clone with a few counts. This sequence joins TRBV5-6 and TRBJ2-3, with TRBD2 identical over 7 bases. V trimming: 4 bases; J trimming: 4 bases; junction bases outside the gene matches: 12. The CDR3 extends over 16 amino acids. Germline V gene data show CDR1 as SGHDT and CDR2 as YYEEEE. The CDR3 DNA sequence: TGTGCCAGCAGCATCAAACTAGCGTGGGTCGCAGATACGCAGTATTTT. Encoded protein: CASSIKLAWVADTQYF.

The V gene is TRBV10-1, the J gene TRBJ1-2; tentative D call: TRBD1 (5 bases). The V and J ends lost 4 bases and 3 bases respectively, with 12 bases between them. This CDR3 region has 14 residues. CDR1 and CDR2 from the germline V gene are WNHNN and SYGVQD (reference sequence). CDR3 loop: CASSGAGPYYGYTF. The DNA of the CDR3 is TGCGCCAGCAGTGGGGCAGGGCCATACTATGGCTACACCTTC.

The chain has TRBV19 and TRBJ2-3, with D possibly matching TRBD2 (6 bases). Germline V CDR1 and CDR2: LNHDA, SQIVND (reference sequence). This CDR3 has 14 residues. Trimming pared 7 bases from V and 0 bases from J, leaving 11 bases between. The CDR3 loop is CASNPGESTDTQYF. The CDR3 nucleotides read TGTGCCAGTAACCCGGGGGAAAGCACAGATACGCAGTATTTT.

The chain couples TRBV27 to TRBJ1-5; the D gene is possibly TRBD1 (5 bases). Trimming removed 3 bases from V and 0 bases from J, with 12 bases in between. The CDR3 has 16 amino acids. The germline gives CDR1 MNHEY, CDR2 SMNVEV (reference sequence). CDR3 protein: CASSFKGVYSNQPQHF. The DNA of the CDR3 is TGTGCCAGCAGTTTTAAAGGGGTATATAGCAATCAGCCCCAGCATTTT.

J is TRBJ1-6 and V is TRBV30; D perhaps matches TRBD1 (5 bases). The CDR3 is made up of 13 amino acids. Germline-derived CDR1 and CDR2 are GTSNPN and SVGIG (reference sequence). The V end lost 3 bases, the J end lost 9 bases, and 12 bases lay between the germline ends. CDR3 nucleotides: TGTGCCTGGAGACAGGACACAATTTCACCCCTCCACTTT. Protein: CAWRQDTISPLHF.

The chain uses TRBV9 and TRBJ1-2, with D unclear. V shed 0 bases and J shed 4 bases, with 16 bases lying between them. Per germline, CDR1 SGDLS and CDR2 YYNGEE. The length of the CDR3 is 16 residues. CDR3 residues: CASSVESGTEGYGYTF. The DNA for the CDR3 is TGTGCCAGCAGCGTAGAAAGTGGTACCGAGGGCTATGGCTACACCTTC.

This clone was observed a handful of times. The rearrangement joins TRBV30 to TRBJ1-2; D remains unclear. The V end lost 0 bases, the J end lost 4 bases, and 18 bases lay between the germline ends. This CDR3 is built from 16 residues. Germline CDR1 GTSNPN, CDR2 SVGIG (reference sequence). The CDR3 DNA follows: TGTGCCTGGAGTGTAGCGGTTGTTAGGGAGGGCTATGGCTACACCTTC. Protein sequence: CAWSVAVVREGYGYTF.

The chain combines TRBV15 with TRBJ2-7, with 9 bases that match TRBD2. Germline trimming cut 0 bases from V and 5 bases from J; bases unmatched to any gene: 8. The CDR3 has 16 residues. Germline loops: CDR1 LNHNV, CDR2 YYDKDF (reference sequence). In nucleotides, the CDR3 is TGTGCCACCAGCAGAGAAACTGGTAGCGGGAGTGACGAGCAGTACTTC. This encodes CATSRETGSGSDEQYF.